The text below deals with one T cell receptor (beta chain). The antigen is undetermined. The data belong to a study of radiotherapy plus CTLA-4 blockade in lung cancer. Study-level background: Disease control was seen in over 25% of patients, objective responses in 15% to 20%.

Germline CDR1 and CDR2: KGHSH and LQKENI. The V and J ends lost 2 bases and 1 base, in that order; junction bases with no gene match: 7. The CDR3 loop spans 18 amino acids. Enrolled patients, whose metastatic non-small-cell lung cancer was chemo-refractory, received focal radiation plus CTLA-4 blockade with ipilimumab. The table came from immunoSEQ multiplex PCR; TCRdb's copy has only in-frame clones and leaves some out. The sample includes some 38,000 clones, over 70% of them seen just once. Overall study results and limits: Radiotherapy plus ipilimumab was followed by expansion in blood of tumor-derived TCR clones.

Sample: peripheral blood, taken from a patient treated with radiotherapy plus ipilimumab. The clonotype originates from a human donor with non-small cell lung cancer who had stable disease on radiotherapy plus ipilimumab. This sequence joins TRBV18 and TRBJ2-5, with TRBD2 identical over 13 bases. The CDR3 region has the DNA TGTGCCAGCTCACCAAGAACTAGCGGGGGGGCTTCCCAAGAGACCCAGTACTTC. This gives the protein CASSPRTSGGASQETQYF.